This T cell receptor (beta chain) was retrieved from a study of patients and donors after allogeneic stem cell transplantation. V lost 3 bases, J lost 0 bases, and 11 bases lay in between. The CDR3 contains 15 residues. Germline CDR1 SEHNR, CDR2 FQNEAQ (reference sequence). Via MiXCR, TCRdb re-called the RT-PCR reads, giving one row per CDR3 protein. The sample lists roughly 190,000 distinct CDR3 sequences, around two fifths occurring once. The origin of this receptor is a human donor who was either an allogeneic HSCT recipient or a stem cell or donor lymphocyte infusion donor (not recorded which). It is not recorded whose cells these are; they may come from a transplant donor. The material sequenced was blood, either unsorted or a sorted T cell fraction (not recorded which). This sequence joins TRBV7-9 and TRBJ1-1; no clear D gene. The CDR3: CASSLRTGLNTEAFF. The DNA of the CDR3 is TGTGCCAGCAGCTTGCGTACCGGCCTGAACACTGAAGCTTTCTTT.